This TCR beta chain emerged from a study of blood T cell repertoires in COVID-19. Sequencing was performed with immunoSEQ multiplex PCR; in TCRdb, only in-frame clones are kept and a portion is missing. The sample yields 300,000 to 350,000 clones, roughly 89% seen once. This CDR3 is 15 amino acids long. V lost 5 bases, J lost 4 bases, and 15 bases lay in between. The germline CDR1 and CDR2 sequences are SGHVS and FQNEAQ. The TCR was taken from a woman aged 30 to 39 who had recovered from COVID-19. The genes are TRBV7-8 and TRBJ2-1, with a possible D match to TRBD2 (5 bases). The specimen sequenced was PBMCs or T cells enriched from blood (not recorded which). CDR3 sequence (DNA): TGTGCCAGCAGCCCTAGTGAGGGCTTATACAATGAGCAGTTCTTC. Protein sequence: CASSPSEGLYNEQFF.